This record looks at one T cell receptor (beta chain) sequence and its context. This specimen comes from a study of blood T cell repertoires in COVID-19. Study-wide background: Sites in the United States, Italy and Spain provided acute and convalescent COVID-19 samples.

Under the authors' procedure: Counts of nucleated cells, estimated from reference gene primer amplification, were obtained. This table comes from immunoSEQ multiplex PCR, and its TCRdb copy is limited to in-frame clones, with some not included. That table supplies the V and J calls and clone size; D and trimming were determined from the DNA. The sample lists 26,000 or so clones, roughly 84% occurring once. With 4 bases clipped from V and 3 bases from J, the junction kept 2 bases outside the gene matches. Germline CDR1 SGHDT, CDR2 YYEEEE. This CDR3 spans 14 amino acids. This clonotype originated in a human donor in a cohort sampled during active COVID-19. The donor label of this sample is uncertain. The chain combines TRBV5-6 with TRBJ2-1, with 9 bases lining up with TRBD1. Material for sequencing was peripheral blood. CDR3 sequence: CASSPGQGYNEQFF. As DNA, the CDR3 is TGTGCCAGCAGCCCGGGACAGGGCTACAATGAGCAGTTCTTC.